Following are 10 T cell receptor beta chains from one sample sequenced in a study of CD8 T cells in ankylosing spondylitis. Points from the study as a whole: Ankylosing spondylitis blood appeared to be characterized by a TCR beta motif of fewer than ten highly homologous variants.

TCRdb re-derived calls from the 5' RACE reads in MiXCR, one entry per CDR3 protein. This sample has about 840,000 distinct CDR3 sequences; approximately 12% occur once, and the top ten carry about 0.5%. For these receptors, no antigen is known. The sequencing input was blood, either unsorted or a sorted T cell fraction (not recorded which). Source of these receptors: a male donor with ankylosing spondylitis.

The chain carries TRBV6-5 and TRBJ1-1; TRBD1 matches at 8 bases. Germline V gene sequence: CDR1 MNHEY, CDR2 SVGAGI. This CDR3 comprises 13 residues. V gave up 2 bases and J gave up 9 bases; unmatched junction bases: 5. The CDR3 sequence is CASSYPGTGKAFF. In nucleotides, the CDR3 is TGTGCCAGCAGTTACCCCGGGACAGGCAAAGCTTTCTTT.

This clonotype was observed at least ten times. V is TRBV7-9 and J is TRBJ1-1; D is unresolved. The V and J ends lost 6 bases and 0 bases respectively, with 11 bases between them. CDR1 is SEHNR and CDR2 is FQNEAQ in the germline V gene (reference sequence). The CDR3 runs 14 residues. CDR3 DNA sequence: TGTGCCAGCAGTAGGCCTCTGCTGAACACTGAAGCTTTCTTT. Encoded protein: CASSRPLLNTEAFF.

The chain recombines TRBV5-1 with TRBJ1-1, with 10 bases that match TRBD1. CDR1 and CDR2 from the germline V gene are SGHRS and YFSETQ. This CDR3 is built from 16 residues. The ends lost 0 bases at V and 3 bases at J; junction bases unmatched: 5. The DNA of the CDR3 is TGCGCCAGCAGCTTGGATCCGGGACAGGGGTACACTGAAGCTTTCTTT. Amino acids: CASSLDPGQGYTEAFF.

This clonotype was recorded many times. The rearrangement joins TRBV20-1 to TRBJ2-7; 7 bases are a match to TRBD1. Germline-derived CDR1 and CDR2 are DFQATT and SNEGSKA (reference sequence). V shed 6 bases, J shed 3 bases, and the junction held 5 bases outside the gene matches. The length of the CDR3 is 12 residues. The CDR3 DNA reads as TGCAGTGCCACGGGACAGTTCTACGAGCAGTACTTC. Its translation: CSATGQFYEQYF.

The V gene is TRBV10-3, the J gene TRBJ2-3; 10 bases fit TRBD2. Germline V gene lookup returns CDR1 ENHRY and CDR2 SYGVKD. The J segment lost 7 bases and the V segment lost 9 bases, leaving 16 bases of the junction unmatched. The CDR3 contains 16 residues. The CDR3 here is CAMKEDTSGDSYTQYF. The DNA for the CDR3 is TGTGCCATGAAAGAAGACACTAGCGGGGACTCCTATACGCAGTATTTT.

V is TRBV7-9 and J is TRBJ1-5; D is undetermined. Between the trimmed V and J ends, which lost 4 bases and 4 bases, there was a span of 11 bases. Germline CDR1 reads SEHNR; CDR2 reads FQNEAQ (reference sequence). The CDR3 runs to 14 residues. This CDR3 is CASSSAGNNQPQHF. The CDR3 DNA sequence: TGTGCCAGCAGCTCAGCTGGGAATAATCAGCCCCAGCATTTT.

This clonotype was seen at least ten times. The rearrangement joins TRBV10-2 to TRBJ2-3; 7 positions agree with TRBD1. This CDR3 region has 16 residues. J was trimmed by 0 bases and V by 8 bases; bases with no gene match: 11. Germline CDR1 and CDR2: WSHSY and SAAADI. CDR3 nucleotides: TGCGCCAGCGGACGAACAGGGGTCTTTAGCACAGATACGCAGTATTTT. Protein sequence: CASGRTGVFSTDTQYF.

There are many counts of this clonotype. The gene calls are TRBV7-2 and TRBJ2-1; a possible D gene is TRBD1 (5 bases). The CDR3 totals 15 residues. The V end was cut by 5 bases, the J end by 5 bases, with 16 bases between. From germline, CDR1 is SGHTA and CDR2 FQGNSA. CDR3 sequence reads: CASSPQPGINNEQFF. The CDR3 DNA is TGTGCCAGCAGCCCACAACCAGGGATTAACAATGAGCAGTTCTTC. The entire variable domain, with the rest obtained from reference TRBV7-2 and TRBJ2-1, is as follows: GAGVSQSPSNKVTEKGKDVELRCDPISGHTALYWYRQSLGQGLEFLIYFQGNSAPDKSGLPSDRFSAERTGGSVSTLTIQRTQQEDSAVYLCASSPQPGINNEQFFGPGTRLTVL.

J is TRBJ2-5 and V is TRBV12-3 or TRBV12-4; 8 bases line up with TRBD1. With V trimmed by 6 bases and J by 0 bases, 6 bases remained unmatched. The CDR3 is 15 amino acids. The CDR3 reads CASSHHRGYQETQYF. CDR3 nucleotides: TGTGCCAGCAGCCACCACAGGGGGTACCAAGAGACCCAGTACTTC.

This clonotype was seen a handful of times. The CDR3 sequence: CASSVSRGTEQFF. The DNA of the CDR3 is TGTGCCAGCAGCGTTAGTAGGGGAACTGAGCAGTTCTTC. The gene calls are TRBV6-1 and TRBJ2-1; D is perhaps TRBD1 (5 bases). V dropped 6 bases and J dropped 9 bases, with 15 bases sitting between them. This CDR3 contains 13 residues. Germline V lookup: CDR1 MNHNS, CDR2 SASEGT.